This T cell receptor (beta chain) was profiled in a study of cytomegalovirus exposure and HLA in healthy donors. Study results and limitations: According to the study, 180 or so TCR beta chains were cytomegalovirus-associated. Three chains linked to CMV were shown in vitro to be specific for CMV antigens.

Notes on this clone: Its antigen is currently unknown.

In the PCR, 60 Vbeta and 13 Jbeta primers were used. The table came from immunoSEQ multiplex PCR; TCRdb's copy has only in-frame clones and leaves some out. This sample yields some 140,000 clones, of which 70% to 90% are seen a single time; approximately 5.6% belongs to the top ten. V lost 0 bases to trimming and J lost 2 bases; unmatched junction nucleotides: 7. Germline V CDR1 and CDR2: LNHNV, YYDKDF (reference sequence). The CDR3 totals 17 residues. This sequence joins TRBV15 and TRBJ2-5, with 9 bases identical to TRBD2. The sequencing sample was made of PBMCs. This sequence originates from a woman aged 40 to 50 in good health and CMV-seropositive. The CDR3 DNA reads as TGTGCCACCAGCAGAGATACCCGGACTAGCGCTCAAGAGACCCAGTACTTC. Protein: CATSRDTRTSAQETQYF.